This TCR beta chain was obtained from a study of blood T cells in healthy people across ages. Next came a second PCR, run for roughly 6 to 11 cycles, which used a sample-barcoded 5' primer along with a J-beta primer mix. TCRdb independently ran MiXCR on the 5' RACE reads; one entry per CDR3 protein. Of some 880,000 distinct CDR3 sequences in the sample, about 36% are singletons; the top ten hold over 10%. CDR3 length: 15 amino acids. Germline V gene data show CDR1 as MNHEY and CDR2 as SVGAGI. Germline trimming cut 6 bases from V and 5 bases from J; bases unmatched to any gene: 8. V and J are TRBV6-5 and TRBJ2-3; 10 bases line up with TRBD1. This clonotype was sampled from a man between 18 and 35 years old in good health. The sample was blood. CDR3 bases: TGTGCCAGCAGCGGACAGGGGGTTCGGGTAGATACGCAGTATTTT. It yields the protein CASSGQGVRVDTQYF.